This T cell receptor beta chain was identified during a study of OX40 agonist ivuxolimab in advanced cancers. Study context: Every 2 weeks, patients received ivuxolimab intravenously, dosed at 0.01 to 10 mg/kg. The study reported partial responses in three patients: one hepatocellular carcinoma, two cutaneous melanoma.

Autoimmune disease history or systemic immunosuppression barred patients. The method was immunoSEQ multiplex PCR; TCRdb's version includes in-frame clones alone and lacks a portion of them. The sample consists of tens of thousands of clones, approximately 88% of them appearing once. Germline assignment: CDR1 SGDLS and CDR2 YYNGEE. V was clipped by 0 bases and J by 0 bases; unmatched bases: 6. The CDR3 has 17 residues. This clone occurred a few times. The chain joins TRBV9 to TRBJ1-5, with 7 bases aligning to TRBD1. The clonotype was recovered from an adult with an advanced solid tumor such as melanoma, head and neck, liver or kidney cancer. The material was CD4+ or CD8+ T cells sorted from blood, obtained in a trial of the OX40 agonist ivuxolimab. CDR3 nucleotide sequence: TGTGCCAGCAGCGTAGGGGACAGCCGATATAGCAATCAGCCCCAGCATTTT. This codes for CASSVGDSRYSNQPQHF.